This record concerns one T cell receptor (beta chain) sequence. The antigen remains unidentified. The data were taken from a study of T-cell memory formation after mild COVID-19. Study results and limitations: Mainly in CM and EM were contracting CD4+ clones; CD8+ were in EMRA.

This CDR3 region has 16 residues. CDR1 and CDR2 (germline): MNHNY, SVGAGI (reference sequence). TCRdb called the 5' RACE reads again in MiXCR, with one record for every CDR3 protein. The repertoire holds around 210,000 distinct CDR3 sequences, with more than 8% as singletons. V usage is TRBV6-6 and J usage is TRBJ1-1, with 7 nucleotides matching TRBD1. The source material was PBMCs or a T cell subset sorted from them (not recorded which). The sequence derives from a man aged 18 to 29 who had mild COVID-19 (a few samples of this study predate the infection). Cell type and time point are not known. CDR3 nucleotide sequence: TGTATCAGCAGCCCCCGGGACAGCTACATGAACACTGAAGCTTTCTTT. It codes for CISSPRDSYMNTEAFF.